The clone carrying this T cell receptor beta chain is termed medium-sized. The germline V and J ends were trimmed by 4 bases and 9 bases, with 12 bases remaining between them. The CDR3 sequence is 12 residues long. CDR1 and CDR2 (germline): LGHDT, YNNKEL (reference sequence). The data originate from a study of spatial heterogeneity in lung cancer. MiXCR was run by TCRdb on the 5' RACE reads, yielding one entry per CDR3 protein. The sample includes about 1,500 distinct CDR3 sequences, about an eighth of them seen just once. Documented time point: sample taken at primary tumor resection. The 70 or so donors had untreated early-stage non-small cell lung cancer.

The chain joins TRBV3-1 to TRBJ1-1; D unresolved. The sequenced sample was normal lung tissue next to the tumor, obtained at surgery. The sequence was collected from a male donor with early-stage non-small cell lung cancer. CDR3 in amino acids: CASSPGSQKAFF. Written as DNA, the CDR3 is TGTGCCAGCAGCCCCGGGAGTCAGAAAGCTTTCTTT.